This is a list of T cell receptor beta chains from one sample in a study of T-cell reconstitution after alpha-beta-depleted transplantation in children. Via MiXCR, TCRdb re-called the PCR reads, giving one row per CDR3 protein. The table lists around 450,000 distinct CDR3 sequences, roughly 43% of them singletons. This specimen consisted of PBMCs, obtained before TCRalphabeta/CD19-depleted stem cell transplant. Receptors originate from a girl aged 2 to 10 with aplastic anemia, due to receive a stem cell transplant. Each CDR3 is given with its conserved first and last residue. A D gene is named only where the DNA matches it firmly. Size is omitted from some rows. Given values are once, few, many or a class for expanded clones.

J gene: TRBJ2-1
V gene: TRBV20-1
clone size: -
D gene: TRBD2
CDR3 protein: CSARTSGLHYNEQFF
CDR3 DNA: TGCAGTGCTAGGACTAGCGGTCTTCATTACAATGAGCAGTTCTTC

J gene: TRBJ2-1
V gene: TRBV7-2
clone size: once
D gene: -
CDR3 protein: CASSLMFNEQFF
CDR3 DNA: TGTGCCAGCAGCTTAATGTTCAATGAGCAGTTCTTC

J gene: TRBJ1-1
V gene: TRBV7-9
clone size: many
D gene: -
CDR3 protein: CASSLGQELNTEAFF
CDR3 DNA: TGTGCCAGCAGCTTAGGACAGGAACTTAACACTGAAGCTTTCTTT

J gene: TRBJ1-1
V gene: TRBV18
clone size: once
D gene: TRBD1
CDR3 protein: CASSPPTGGGNTEAFF
CDR3 DNA: TGTGCCAGCTCACCACCGACAGGGGGCGGGAACACTGAAGCTTTCTTT

J gene: TRBJ2-3
V gene: TRBV4-1
clone size: many
D gene: -
CDR3 protein: CASSQDSEVFIAKTDTQYF
CDR3 DNA: TGCGCCAGCAGCCAAGATTCGGAAGTGTTTATAGCCAAAACAGATACGCAGTATTTT

J gene: TRBJ1-2
V gene: TRBV5-1
clone size: -
D gene: -
CDR3 protein: CASSLDVGDYGYTF
CDR3 DNA: TGCGCCAGCAGCTTGGACGTAGGGGACTATGGCTACACCTTC

J gene: TRBJ2-1
V gene: TRBV29-1
clone size: few
D gene: -
CDR3 protein: CSVGPSPHEGRSKEEFF
CDR3 DNA: TGCAGCGTTGGCCCTAGCCCTCATGAAGGGAGAAGTAAGGAGGAGTTCTTC

J gene: TRBJ1-1
V gene: TRBV5-1
clone size: many
D gene: -
CDR3 protein: CASSLEGGWNTEAFF
CDR3 DNA: TGCGCCAGCAGCTTGGAGGGGGGTTGGAACACTGAAGCTTTCTTT

J gene: TRBJ2-5
V gene: TRBV20-1
clone size: few
D gene: -
CDR3 protein: CSARDQGRQETQYF
CDR3 DNA: TGCAGTGCTAGAGATCAAGGCCGTCAAGAGACCCAGTACTTC

J gene: TRBJ2-3
V gene: TRBV7-2
clone size: -
D gene: TRBD1
CDR3 protein: CASSKTGGRDTQYF
CDR3 DNA: TGTGCCAGCAGCAAGACAGGGGGTAGAGATACGCAGTATTTT

J gene: TRBJ1-5
V gene: TRBV20-1
clone size: once
D gene: -
CDR3 protein: CSAKYGISNQPQHF
CDR3 DNA: TGCAGTGCTAAATACGGAATTAGCAATCAGCCCCAGCATTTT

J gene: TRBJ2-1
V gene: TRBV7-2
clone size: -
D gene: -
CDR3 protein: CASSIKYEQFF
CDR3 DNA: TGTGCCAGCAGCATCAAGTATGAGCAGTTCTTC

J gene: TRBJ2-7
V gene: TRBV30
clone size: -
D gene: -
CDR3 protein: CAWGDSTGEQYF
CDR3 DNA: TGTGCCTGGGGGGACTCAACGGGCGAGCAGTACTTC

J gene: TRBJ1-5
V gene: TRBV12-3/TRBV12-4
clone size: -
D gene: TRBD1
CDR3 protein: CASTGTVSNQPQHF
CDR3 DNA: TGTGCCAGCACCGGGACAGTTAGCAATCAGCCCCAGCATTTT

J gene: TRBJ2-7
V gene: TRBV6-1
clone size: -
D gene: -
CDR3 protein: CASKRDASYEQYF
CDR3 DNA: TGTGCCAGCAAGAGGGACGCGTCCTACGAGCAGTACTTC

J gene: TRBJ2-7
V gene: TRBV20-1
clone size: few
D gene: -
CDR3 protein: CSAGGLAFPYEQYF
CDR3 DNA: TGCAGTGCGGGGGGATTAGCGTTCCCCTACGAGCAGTACTTC

J gene: TRBJ2-7
V gene: TRBV5-1
clone size: many
D gene: TRBD2
CDR3 protein: CASSPALLAETYEQYF
CDR3 DNA: TGCGCCAGCAGCCCGGCCCTTCTAGCGGAAACCTACGAGCAGTACTTC

J gene: TRBJ2-5
V gene: TRBV18
clone size: -
D gene: -
CDR3 protein: CASSPQLKTQYF
CDR3 DNA: TGTGCCAGCTCACCCCAGTTGAAGACCCAGTACTTC

J gene: TRBJ2-2
V gene: TRBV29-1
clone size: many
D gene: TRBD2
CDR3 protein: CSVGDGGSGSITGELFF
CDR3 DNA: TGCAGCGTTGGGGATGGCGGTAGCGGGAGTATTACCGGGGAGCTGTTTTTT

J gene: TRBJ2-3
V gene: TRBV7-6
clone size: -
D gene: -
CDR3 protein: CASSLSNNPTDTQYF
CDR3 DNA: TGTGCCAGCAGCCTAAGTAATAATCCAACAGATACGCAGTATTTT

J gene: TRBJ2-7
V gene: TRBV6-5
clone size: -
D gene: -
CDR3 protein: CASSYSSGIYEQYF
CDR3 DNA: TGTGCCAGCAGTTACTCTAGCGGAATCTACGAGCAGTACTTC

J gene: TRBJ2-3
V gene: TRBV12-2
clone size: -
D gene: -
CDR3 protein: CASRSVQSGGRGDTQYF
CDR3 DNA: TGTGCAAGTCGTTCAGTACAATCTGGGGGGAGAGGTGATACGCAGTATTTT

J gene: TRBJ2-3
V gene: TRBV5-1
clone size: -
D gene: TRBD1
CDR3 protein: CASSLVGQGLTDTQYF
CDR3 DNA: TGCGCCAGCAGCTTGGTCGGACAGGGGCTCACAGATACGCAGTATTTT

J gene: TRBJ1-4
V gene: TRBV7-9
clone size: -
D gene: -
CDR3 protein: CASSLRTVLPGEKLFF
CDR3 DNA: TGTGCCAGCAGCTTAAGGACAGTGCTCCCTGGTGAAAAACTGTTTTTT

J gene: TRBJ1-1
V gene: TRBV14
clone size: -
D gene: -
CDR3 protein: CASSQLRGSWTEAFF
CDR3 DNA: TGTGCCAGCAGCCAGTTACGGGGATCTTGGACTGAAGCTTTCTTT

J gene: TRBJ2-1
V gene: TRBV9
clone size: -
D gene: TRBD2
CDR3 protein: CASSVGPASGLNEQFF
CDR3 DNA: TGTGCCAGCAGCGTAGGGCCGGCTAGCGGGCTCAATGAGCAGTTCTTC

J gene: TRBJ1-5
V gene: TRBV5-1
clone size: few
D gene: -
CDR3 protein: CASSLGTQGFNQPQHF
CDR3 DNA: TGCGCCAGCAGCTTGGGTACTCAGGGTTTCAATCAGCCCCAGCATTTT

J gene: TRBJ2-7
V gene: TRBV20-1
clone size: -
D gene: -
CDR3 protein: CSALDRTPYEQYF
CDR3 DNA: TGCAGTGCTCTAGACAGGACACCCTACGAGCAGTACTTC

J gene: TRBJ1-5
V gene: TRBV27
clone size: -
D gene: -
CDR3 protein: CASSFSGNSNQPQHF
CDR3 DNA: TGTGCCAGCAGTTTTTCCGGTAATAGCAATCAGCCCCAGCATTTT

J gene: TRBJ1-1
V gene: TRBV5-1
clone size: -
D gene: -
CDR3 protein: CASSAAPGSNTEAFF
CDR3 DNA: TGCGCCAGCAGCGCAGCTCCCGGGTCGAACACTGAAGCTTTCTTT

J gene: TRBJ2-1
V gene: TRBV7-2
clone size: many
D gene: -
CDR3 protein: CASSLGGSEQFF
CDR3 DNA: TGTGCCAGCAGCTTAGGAGGCTCGGAGCAGTTCTTC

J gene: TRBJ2-5
V gene: TRBV27
clone size: many
D gene: -
CDR3 protein: CAGETQYF
CDR3 DNA: TGTGCCGGGGAGACCCAGTACTTC

J gene: TRBJ2-4
V gene: TRBV20-1
clone size: -
D gene: TRBD1
CDR3 protein: CSAAGTGGASKNIQYF
CDR3 DNA: TGCAGTGCTGCCGGGACAGGGGGCGCGTCCAAAAACATTCAGTACTTC

J gene: TRBJ2-3
V gene: TRBV25-1
clone size: -
D gene: -
CDR3 protein: CASSDYTDTQYF
CDR3 DNA: TGTGCCAGCAGTGACTACACAGATACGCAGTATTTT

J gene: TRBJ1-2
V gene: TRBV20-1
clone size: few
D gene: TRBD1
CDR3 protein: CSATSGQSYGYTF
CDR3 DNA: TGCAGTGCTACTTCGGGACAGTCCTATGGCTACACCTTC

J gene: TRBJ2-5
V gene: TRBV11-2
clone size: few
D gene: -
CDR3 protein: CASSSNRGAETQYF
CDR3 DNA: TGTGCCAGCAGCTCGAACCGGGGGGCAGAGACCCAGTACTTC

J gene: TRBJ1-2
V gene: TRBV12-3/TRBV12-4
clone size: -
D gene: -
CDR3 protein: CASSLPGYYGDTF
CDR3 DNA: TGTGCCAGCAGTTTGCCAGGTTATTATGGCGACACCTTC

J gene: TRBJ1-2
V gene: TRBV6-1
clone size: -
D gene: TRBD1
CDR3 protein: CASSRTGAAGYTF
CDR3 DNA: TGTGCCAGCAGCCGTACAGGGGCGGCCGGCTACACCTTC

J gene: TRBJ1-1
V gene: TRBV20-1
clone size: -
D gene: -
CDR3 protein: CSAKRASAFF
CDR3 DNA: TGCAGTGCTAAGAGAGCTTCAGCTTTCTTT

J gene: TRBJ2-4
V gene: TRBV28
clone size: -
D gene: TRBD1
CDR3 protein: CASGVRGLAKNIQYF
CDR3 DNA: TGTGCCAGCGGGGTAAGGGGGCTAGCCAAAAACATTCAGTACTTC

J gene: TRBJ2-7
V gene: TRBV4-2
clone size: few
D gene: -
CDR3 protein: CARGPRLPYEQYF
CDR3 DNA: TGTGCCAGGGGACCGAGGCTCCCCTACGAGCAGTACTTC

J gene: TRBJ2-1
V gene: TRBV29-1
clone size: many
D gene: -
CDR3 protein: CSVEDPYSRANNEQFF
CDR3 DNA: TGCAGCGTTGAAGATCCGTACAGCCGGGCCAACAATGAGCAGTTCTTC

J gene: TRBJ2-7
V gene: TRBV5-1
clone size: many
D gene: TRBD1
CDR3 protein: CASSPTGGFEQYF
CDR3 DNA: TGCGCCAGCAGTCCGACAGGGGGCTTCGAGCAGTACTTC

J gene: TRBJ2-2
V gene: TRBV12-5
clone size: few
D gene: -
CDR3 protein: CASGPIRNTGELFF
CDR3 DNA: TGTGCTAGTGGTCCTATCAGGAACACCGGGGAGCTGTTTTTT

J gene: TRBJ2-1
V gene: TRBV12-3/TRBV12-4
clone size: many
D gene: -
CDR3 protein: CASSLGTNEQFF
CDR3 DNA: TGTGCCAGCAGTTTAGGGACCAATGAGCAGTTCTTC

J gene: TRBJ1-5
V gene: TRBV20-1
clone size: few
D gene: -
CDR3 protein: CSASLGGNRGNQPQHF
CDR3 DNA: TGCAGTGCCAGTTTGGGGGGCAATAGGGGCAATCAGCCCCAGCATTTT

J gene: TRBJ1-4
V gene: TRBV5-5
clone size: -
D gene: TRBD1
CDR3 protein: CASSWTGDNEKLFF
CDR3 DNA: TGTGCCAGCAGCTGGACAGGGGATAATGAAAAACTGTTTTTT

J gene: TRBJ2-5
V gene: TRBV10-3
clone size: -
D gene: -
CDR3 protein: CAIPGEKETQYF
CDR3 DNA: TGTGCCATCCCCGGGGAGAAAGAGACCCAGTACTTC

J gene: TRBJ1-2
V gene: TRBV5-1
clone size: -
D gene: -
CDR3 protein: CASSSGRSTGGYTF
CDR3 DNA: TGCGCCAGCAGCTCTGGACGGTCTACGGGCGGCTACACCTTC

J gene: TRBJ2-5
V gene: TRBV5-1
clone size: many
D gene: TRBD1
CDR3 protein: CASSGLATGDIQYF
CDR3 DNA: TGCGCCAGCAGCGGGCTGGCGACAGGGGATATCCAGTACTTC

J gene: TRBJ2-1
V gene: TRBV10-2
clone size: -
D gene: -
CDR3 protein: CASSEFGTSYNEQFF
CDR3 DNA: TGCGCCAGCAGTGAGTTCGGGACCTCCTACAATGAGCAGTTCTTC

J gene: TRBJ2-7
V gene: TRBV4-2
clone size: many
D gene: TRBD1
CDR3 protein: CASSQTTGAYEQYF
CDR3 DNA: TGTGCCAGCAGCCAAACGACAGGGGCCTACGAGCAGTACTTC

J gene: TRBJ2-1
V gene: TRBV7-9
clone size: few
D gene: -
CDR3 protein: CASSTWGGDEQFF
CDR3 DNA: TGTGCCAGCAGCACCTGGGGGGGCGATGAGCAGTTCTTC

J gene: TRBJ2-5
V gene: TRBV28
clone size: once
D gene: -
CDR3 protein: CASSTNPGTVQETQYF
CDR3 DNA: TGTGCCAGCAGTACCAACCCCGGGACGGTCCAAGAGACCCAGTACTTC

J gene: TRBJ2-7
V gene: TRBV7-2
clone size: -
D gene: TRBD1
CDR3 protein: CASSLAVGQGAYEQYF
CDR3 DNA: TGTGCCAGCAGCTTAGCGGTGGGACAGGGGGCCTACGAGCAGTACTTC

J gene: TRBJ2-7
V gene: TRBV4-3
clone size: -
D gene: TRBD2
CDR3 protein: CASSHVSSGYAYEQYF
CDR3 DNA: TGCGCCAGCAGCCACGTGTCTAGCGGCTACGCCTACGAGCAGTACTTC

J gene: TRBJ2-7
V gene: TRBV6-5
clone size: -
D gene: -
CDR3 protein: CASSYAGPLSEQYF
CDR3 DNA: TGTGCCAGCAGTTACGCGGGACCCCTTAGCGAGCAGTACTTC

J gene: TRBJ2-2
V gene: TRBV20-1
clone size: few
D gene: TRBD2
CDR3 protein: CSARGLAGGLNGELFF
CDR3 DNA: TGCAGTGCTAGAGGACTAGCGGGAGGGCTTAACGGGGAGCTGTTTTTT

J gene: TRBJ2-7
V gene: TRBV6-2/TRBV6-3
clone size: -
D gene: -
CDR3 protein: CASSQPPRDFEQYF
CDR3 DNA: TGTGCCAGCAGCCAGCCCCCGAGGGACTTCGAGCAGTACTTC

J gene: TRBJ2-5
V gene: TRBV20-1
clone size: -
D gene: -
CDR3 protein: CSAMGPPQEEETQYF
CDR3 DNA: TGCAGTGCTATGGGGCCCCCCCAGGAGGAGGAGACCCAGTACTTC